These T cell receptor beta chains were read from a single sample in a study of cytomegalovirus exposure and HLA in healthy donors. TCRdb's copy holds only in-frame clones and misses some; the assay was immunoSEQ multiplex PCR. This sample has under 200,000 clones, with 70% to 80% found just once. Material for sequencing was PBMCs. The receptor source for this set is a woman aged 30 to 39 in good health and CMV-seropositive. The CDR3 runs from the conserved cysteine through the conserved F or W. D genes are given only for firm matches. Rows give clone size only sometimes, using once, few, many, or a class for an expanded clone.

>.|TRBJ1-2|.|TRBV7-7
TGTGCCAGCAGCCTAAGGACAAGAAACTATGGCTACACCTTC
CASSLRTRNYGYTF
>.|TRBJ2-7|.|TRBV7-2
TGTGCCAGCAGCTTAAAGCCGAGAGCCTACGAGCAGTACTTC
CASSLKPRAYEQYF
>.|TRBJ2-5|.|TRBV9
TGTGCCAGCAGCGTAGATCTTACAGAGGAGACCCAGTACTTC
CASSVDLTEETQYF
>.|TRBJ1-1|TRBD1|TRBV7-2
TGTGCCAGCGGCCGGGACAGGGGGGACACTGAAGCTTTCTTT
CASGRDRGDTEAFF
>few|TRBJ2-3|TRBD1|TRBV5-1
TGCGCCAGCAGTTCAGACAGGGGGTTAGGAGATACGCAGTATTTT
CASSSDRGLGDTQYF
>.|TRBJ1-5|.|TRBV4-3
TGCGCCAGCAGCCAAGATCCGTATCAGCCCCAGCATTTT
CASSQDPYQPQHF
>.|TRBJ2-7|TRBD2|TRBV5-1
TGCGCCAGCAGCTCGTCAGCGGGAGCCCCCTACGAGCAGTACTTC
CASSSSAGAPYEQYF
>.|TRBJ2-5|.|TRBV10-3
TGTGCCATCAATACAGTTGGCGTCGTAACCCAAGAGACCCAGTACTTC
CAINTVGVVTQETQYF
>.|TRBJ1-4|TRBD1|TRBV27
TGTGCCAGCACCCAAAATCCAGGACAGGGGGGAAAACTGTTTTTT
CASTQNPGQGGKLFF
>.|TRBJ1-1|.|TRBV29-1
TGCAGCGTTGGGACTGCCTTGGAGGACACTGAAGCTTTCTTT
CSVGTALEDTEAFF
>.|TRBJ2-5|.|TRBV10-3
TGTGCCACCTCCGACGGGGTCGAGACCCAGTACTTC
CATSDGVETQYF
>once|TRBJ2-7|.|TRBV12-5
TGTGCTAGTGGTTTGGCCCCAGGGGTGGACTACGAGCAGTACTTC
CASGLAPGVDYEQYF
>.|TRBJ2-3|TRBD2|TRBV6-6
TGTGCCAGCAGTCGACTAGCGGGAGACACAGATACGCAGTATTTT
CASSRLAGDTDTQYF
>.|TRBJ2-7|TRBD1|TRBV27
TGTGCCAGCAGTATCGGACAGGCAACCTGGGGTTACGAGCAGTACTTC
CASSIGQATWGYEQYF
>.|TRBJ1-1|.|TRBV27
TGTGCCAGCAGTTTATCACTTGAATTCGAACGGAACACTGAAGCTTTCTTT
CASSLSLEFERNTEAFF
>.|TRBJ2-5|.|TRBV7-2
TGTGCCAGCAGCTTGGTCCGGGTTGAGACCCAGTACTTC
CASSLVRVETQYF
>.|TRBJ2-7|.|TRBV10-2
TGCGCCAGCAGAGGAACGGGCTACGAGCAGTACTTC
CASRGTGYEQYF
>.|TRBJ1-2|.|TRBV6-1
TGTGCCAGCAGTTTAGGACAGACCCCAGGCTACACCTTC
CASSLGQTPGYTF
>.|TRBJ1-5|TRBD1|TRBV6-4
TGTGCCAGCACCCGGGACAGGGGGGGAGGGGAATCCCAGCATTTT
CASTRDRGGGESQHF
>.|TRBJ2-7|.|TRBV10-3
TGTGCCATCAGTGAGTCCAGGGACGAGCAGTACTTC
CAISESRDEQYF
>.|TRBJ2-7|TRBD2|TRBV6-1
TGTGCCACCAATAGCGGGAGGGCCGGTGGGGACGAGCAGTACTTC
CATNSGRAGGDEQYF
>.|TRBJ2-1|TRBD2|TRBV7-2
TGTGCCAGCAGCCCGGGACTAGCAAACAATGAGCAGTTCTTC
CASSPGLANNEQFF
>.|TRBJ1-1|.|TRBV28
TGTGCCAGCAGTGTCGGGGCGAGGGGGGAAGCTTTCTTT
CASSVGARGEAFF
>.|TRBJ2-1|.|TRBV9
TGTGCCAGCAGCGTAGTAATCGAGTCCAATGAGCAGTTCTTC
CASSVVIESNEQFF
>.|TRBJ1-3|TRBD1|TRBV4-1
TGCGCCAGCAGCCAAGAAACAGGGGGCTACTCCTTCTCTGGAAACACCATATATTTT
CASSQETGGYSFSGNTIYF
>.|TRBJ2-7|.|TRBV2
TGTGCCAGCATGATAGAAGGGGACTACGAGCAGTACTTC
CASMIEGDYEQYF
>.|TRBJ1-1|.|TRBV10-2
TGCGCCAGCAGTGAGCCACTTAACACTGAAGCTTTCTTT
CASSEPLNTEAFF
>few|TRBJ2-1|TRBD2|TRBV6-5
TGTGCCAGCAGTTCTTTGACTAGCGAGACCTTCGTTGAGCAGTTCTTC
CASSSLTSETFVEQFF
>.|TRBJ1-2|.|TRBV9
TGTGCCAGCAGCCCAGGAGGGGCACAGGCCTTCAATGGCTACACCTTC
CASSPGGAQAFNGYTF
>.|TRBJ1-5|.|TRBV19
TGTGCCAGTAGATCCTCGGGGTTTAATCAGCCCCAGCATTTT
CASRSSGFNQPQHF
>.|TRBJ1-1|.|TRBV4-1
TGCGCCAGCAGCCACGACACTTGGCAGTCAGCTTTCTTT
CASSHDTWQSAFF
>.|TRBJ1-2|.|TRBV7-2
TGTGCCAGCACCTTACGAGGGCAGTATGATGGCTACACCTTC
CASTLRGQYDGYTF
>.|TRBJ1-2|TRBD1|TRBV4-3
TGCGCCAGCAGCCACCAGACAGGGACGGACGGCTACACCTTC
CASSHQTGTDGYTF
>.|TRBJ1-1|TRBD1|TRBV5-4
TGTGCCAGCAGCTTGGCTCCGGACAGGGTCGCTGAAGCTTTCTTT
CASSLAPDRVAEAFF
>.|TRBJ2-7|TRBD1|TRBV10-3
TGTGCCATCAGTGAGGACAGGGACTACGAGCAGTACTTC
CAISEDRDYEQYF
>.|TRBJ2-2|.|TRBV5-4
TGTGCCAGCAGCTTGCTGTCTGGGGGCGCGAGGACCGGGGAGCTGTTTTTT
CASSLLSGGARTGELFF
>.|TRBJ2-2|.|TRBV6-6
TGTGCCAGCAGTTTACCCGGAGGAGGGGAGCTGTTTTTT
CASSLPGGGELFF
>.|TRBJ2-2|.|TRBV9
TGTGCCAGCAGCGTACCATCCGGGGAGCTGTTTTTT
CASSVPSGELFF
>once|TRBJ2-5|TRBD1|TRBV30
TGTGCCTGGAGTCTACCTGAGACAGGGAGCGAGACCCAGTACTTC
CAWSLPETGSETQYF
>.|TRBJ1-5|.|TRBV7-2
TGTGCCAGCAGCTTACAAGGGGCAGAGGAGTTTCAGCCCCAGCATTTT
CASSLQGAEEFQPQHF
>once|TRBJ2-3|.|TRBV15
TGTGCCACCAGCAGAAGGACTCCCGGGTTGGATACGCAGTATTTT
CATSRRTPGLDTQYF
>.|TRBJ1-6|TRBD1|TRBV7-2
TGTGCCAGCAGCTTCGGGACAGTGGGACATTCACCCCTCCACTTT
CASSFGTVGHSPLHF
>.|TRBJ2-2|TRBD2|TRBV7-2
TGTGCCAGCAGCCGACGGACTAGCGGGGGGTACGCGAACACCGGGGAGCTGTTTTTT
CASSRRTSGGYANTGELFF
>.|TRBJ2-2|TRBD2|TRBV4-3
TGCGCCAGCAGCCAAGGTCCTAGCGGGAGTCCTTTTGGGGAGCTGTTTTTT
CASSQGPSGSPFGELFF
>.|TRBJ1-4|.|TRBV7-6
TGTGCCAGCACCATGGACAGATTTAATGAAAAACTGTTTTTT
CASTMDRFNEKLFF
>.|TRBJ2-3|.|TRBV5-6
TGTGCCAGCAGCTTGGACGGGGGTAGAAGCACAGATACGCAGTATTTT
CASSLDGGRSTDTQYF
>few|TRBJ2-3|TRBD2|TRBV6-5
TGTGCCAGCAACGAGGACGGGGGGGGAGATACGCAGTATTTT
CASNEDGGGDTQYF
>few|TRBJ2-1|TRBD2|TRBV27
TGTGCCGGACAACCCGAGCGGGAGGGTGTCAATGAGCAGTTCTTC
CAGQPEREGVNEQFF
>.|TRBJ1-1|.|TRBV9
TGTGCCAGCAGCGTAGCTACCGGGGGCACTGAAGCTTTCTTT
CASSVATGGTEAFF
>.|TRBJ2-6|.|TRBV19
TGTGCCAGTAGTATCGGAGGTGGGGCCAACGTCCTGACTTTC
CASSIGGGANVLTF
>.|TRBJ2-2|TRBD2|TRBV19
TGTGCCAGTAGTATTGGAGCGGGAGGAAGCGGGGAGCTGTTTTTT
CASSIGAGGSGELFF
>.|TRBJ2-3|TRBD1|TRBV4-3
TGCGCCAGCAGCAAAGAGCGGACAGGGGTTAGCACAGATACGCAGTATTTT
CASSKERTGVSTDTQYF
>few|TRBJ2-3|.|TRBV19
TGTGCCAGTAGCCCTTACGGCGGGACCGCAACTAATACGCAGTATTTT
CASSPYGGTATNTQYF
>medium-sized|TRBJ2-2|TRBD2|TRBV6-4
TGTGCCAGCAGTGAGCTAGCGGGGGACACCGGGGAGCTGTTTTTT
CASSELAGDTGELFF
>once|TRBJ1-1|.|TRBV5-4
TGTGCCAGCAGCTTGGGTATGACACGAAACACTGAAGCTTTCTTT
CASSLGMTRNTEAFF
>.|TRBJ2-6|TRBD1|TRBV7-6
TGTGCCAGCAGCCCAGGGGGCTCTGGGGCCAACGTCCTGACTTTC
CASSPGGSGANVLTF
>.|TRBJ1-1|TRBD1|TRBV15
TGTGCCACCAGCAGCCCCCGGACAGGGATGAACACTGAAGCTTTCTTT
CATSSPRTGMNTEAFF
>.|TRBJ2-1|TRBD1|TRBV27
TGTGCCAGCAGTTTCAGGACAGGCTCCTACAATGAGCAGTTCTTC
CASSFRTGSYNEQFF